This TCR beta chain was retrieved from a study of T cell responses to AZD1222 COVID-19 vaccine (dated by TCRdb to the early 2020s). Describing the broader study: Because spike-specific TCR depth and breadth did not differ between the two schedules, AZD1222 recipients who got a second dose at roughly 4 weeks were pooled with those who got a second dose at roughly 12 weeks. TCR sequencing was performed for about 240 trial participants, of whom some 200 were given two doses of AZD1222 and approximately 25 were given two doses of MenACWY control vaccine. Trial participants were enrolled by age into subgroups of 18-55, 56-69 and 70-plus years, and around 150, 28 and 57 TCR-sequenced participants, respectively, were included in these subgroups. The study at large found these results: In the small 56-69-year group, the increase in depth fell short of significance, most likely because of low power. A significant rise in spike-specific TCR breadth and depth was observed after two AZD1222 doses relative to day 0 and relative to MenACWY recipients. Epitopes outside the regions mutated in the B.1.351 and B.1.1.7 variants were reportedly recognized by nearly half of the unique spike-specific TCRs. Only six AZD1222 recipients were SARS-CoV-2 seropositive at baseline, limiting conclusions about previously exposed vaccinees. Most participants were white British and females outnumbered males, and the authors suggested that clonal diversity may have been underestimated. No day 14 peak-response samples were available, so repertoires were characterized only after the peak T cell response. The whole spike protein was spanned by vaccine-associated CD4 TCRs, and dominant responses were seen in regions 160-218 and 743-854.

This clone was recorded once. Its antigen is still unknown. Base qualities were left out, and no much larger clone turns up one base away. Its CDR3 holds 14 amino acids, cysteine through phenylalanine. Of all the DNA, just the CDR3 is kept, 42 bases in frame from base 1. CDR1 MNHNS and CDR2 SASEGT were looked up in the germline V gene. V is clipped by 3 bases and J by 1 base, and the sequence between their germline boundaries is 6 bases long. This sample's time point label indicates: baseline before first vaccination. Samples from vaccinated people were obtained from the UK trials COV001 and COV002, which included a single-blind randomized controlled phase 2/3 trial of AZD1222 (ChAdOx1 nCoV-19) in healthy adults. For TCRbeta chain sequencing, PBMC samples were collected from trial participants at day 0 and at day 28 after the second dose. The CDR3 regions of human TCRbeta chains were subjected to immunosequencing. Per the source publication's procedure: Repertoire TCRs were matched against a reference library of SARS-CoV-2-specific TCRs generated with the MIRA antigen-specificity platform. Breadth meant the fraction of unique TCRs that were SARS-CoV-2-associated, whereas depth meant the fraction of total T cells that were SARS-CoV-2-associated. Using the MIRA data, every spike-specific TCR was mapped to the spike region that the TCR reacted to and assigned to either a CD4 or a CD8 class. Log10-transformed breadth and depth values were compared by one-way ANOVA with Sidak's multiple comparisons tests. TCRdb mirrors the immuneACCESS table, restricted to in-frame sequences. Some clones are absent from its copies; in checked studies, under half trace to an unresolved V gene, and the reason for the others is unknown. The V and J calls and clone size are taken from that table; D and trimming were inferred from the DNA. The sample profile shows more than 150,000 clones; approximately 90% of them were found once. Jointly, the top ten make up about 6.1% of the sample.

This TCR derives from an adult in good health. Rearrangement joined TRBV6-1 to TRBJ1-4; no D gene call is confident. This specimen consisted of peripheral blood, obtained on day 0 of AZD1222 vaccination. The nucleotides are TGTGCCAGCAGTGAGATGATAACTAATGAAAAACTGTTTTTT. Its protein is CASSEMITNEKLFF.